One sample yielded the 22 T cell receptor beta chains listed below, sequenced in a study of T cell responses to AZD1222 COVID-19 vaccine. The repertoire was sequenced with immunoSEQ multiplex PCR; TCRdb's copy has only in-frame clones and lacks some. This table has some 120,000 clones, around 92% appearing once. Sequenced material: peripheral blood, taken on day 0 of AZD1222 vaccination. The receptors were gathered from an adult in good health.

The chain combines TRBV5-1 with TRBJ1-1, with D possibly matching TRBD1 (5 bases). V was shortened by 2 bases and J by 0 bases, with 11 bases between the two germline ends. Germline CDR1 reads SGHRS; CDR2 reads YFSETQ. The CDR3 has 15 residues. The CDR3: CASSFQGSLNTEAFF. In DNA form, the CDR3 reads TGCGCCAGCAGCTTTCAGGGCTCCCTGAACACTGAAGCTTTCTTT.

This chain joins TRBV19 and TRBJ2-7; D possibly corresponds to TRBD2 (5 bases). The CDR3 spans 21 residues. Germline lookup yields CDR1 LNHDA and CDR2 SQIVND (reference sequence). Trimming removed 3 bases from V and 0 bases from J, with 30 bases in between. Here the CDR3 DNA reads TGTGCCAGTAGTATGCTCCCCCTCCGAAGGACTGTTTCTCGAAGCTCCTACGAGCAGTACTTC. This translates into CASSMLPLRRTVSRSSYEQYF.

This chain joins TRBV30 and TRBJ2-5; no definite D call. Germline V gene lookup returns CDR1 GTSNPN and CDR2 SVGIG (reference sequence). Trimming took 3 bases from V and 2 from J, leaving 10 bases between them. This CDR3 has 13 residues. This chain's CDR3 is CAWRYGLQETQYF. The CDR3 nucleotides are TGTGCCTGGAGGTACGGGTTACAAGAGACCCAGTACTTC.

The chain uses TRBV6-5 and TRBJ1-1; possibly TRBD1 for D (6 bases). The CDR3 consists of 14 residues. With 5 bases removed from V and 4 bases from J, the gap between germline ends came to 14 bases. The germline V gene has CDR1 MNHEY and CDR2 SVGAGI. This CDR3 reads CASSNRVGSTEAFF. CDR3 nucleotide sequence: TGTGCCAGCAGTAACAGGGTTGGGAGCACTGAAGCTTTCTTT.

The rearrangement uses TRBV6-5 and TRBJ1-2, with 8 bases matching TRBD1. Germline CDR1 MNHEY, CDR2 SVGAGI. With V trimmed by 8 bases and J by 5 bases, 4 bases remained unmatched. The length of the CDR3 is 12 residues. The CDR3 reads CASVDRGYGYTF. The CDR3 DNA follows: TGTGCCAGCGTAGACAGGGGATATGGCTACACCTTC.

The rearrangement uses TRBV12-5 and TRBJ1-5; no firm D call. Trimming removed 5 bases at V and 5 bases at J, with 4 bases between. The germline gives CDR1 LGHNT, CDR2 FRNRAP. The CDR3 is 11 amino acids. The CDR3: CASGPYQPQHF. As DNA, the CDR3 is TGTGCTAGTGGTCCTTATCAGCCCCAGCATTTT.

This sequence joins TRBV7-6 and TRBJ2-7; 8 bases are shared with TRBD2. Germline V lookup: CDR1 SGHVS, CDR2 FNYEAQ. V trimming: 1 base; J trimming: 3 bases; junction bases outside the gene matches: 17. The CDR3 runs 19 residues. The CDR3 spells CASSLVDPNWAGGFYEQYF. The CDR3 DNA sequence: TGTGCCAGCAGCTTAGTGGATCCGAACTGGGCGGGAGGATTCTACGAGCAGTACTTC. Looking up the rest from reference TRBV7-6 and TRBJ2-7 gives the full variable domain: GAGVSQSPRYKVTKRGQDVALRCDPISGHVSLYWYRQALGQGPEFLTYFNYEAQQDKSGLPNDRFSAERPEGSISTLTIQRTEQRDSAMYRCASSLVDPNWAGGFYEQYFGPGTRLTVT.

CDR3 loop: CASSYSQAYGYTF. Written as DNA, the CDR3 is TGTGCCAGCAGTTACTCGCAGGCCTATGGCTACACCTTC. The chain has TRBV6-5 and TRBJ1-2, with D unresolved. Per the germline V gene, CDR1 is MNHEY and CDR2 is SVGAGI. V lost 0 bases, J lost 4 bases, and 6 bases lay in between. This CDR3 is built from 13 residues.

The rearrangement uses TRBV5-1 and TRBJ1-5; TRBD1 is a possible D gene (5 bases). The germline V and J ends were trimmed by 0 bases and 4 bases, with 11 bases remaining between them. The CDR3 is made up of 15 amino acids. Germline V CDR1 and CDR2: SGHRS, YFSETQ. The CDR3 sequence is CASSLGSGTNQPQHF. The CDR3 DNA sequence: TGCGCCAGCAGCTTGGGTTCGGGGACTAATCAGCCCCAGCATTTT.

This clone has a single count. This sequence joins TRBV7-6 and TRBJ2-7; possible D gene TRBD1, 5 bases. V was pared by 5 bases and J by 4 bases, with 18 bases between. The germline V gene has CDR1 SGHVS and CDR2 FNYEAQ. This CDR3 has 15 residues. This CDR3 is CASSLRQDKSYEQYF. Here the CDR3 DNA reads TGTGCCAGCAGCCTACGCCAGGACAAATCATACGAGCAGTACTTC.

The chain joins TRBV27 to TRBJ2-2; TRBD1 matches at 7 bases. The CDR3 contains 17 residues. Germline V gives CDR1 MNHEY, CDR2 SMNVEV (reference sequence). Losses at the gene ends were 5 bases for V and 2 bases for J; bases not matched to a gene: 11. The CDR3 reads CASSHQTGTPNTGELFF. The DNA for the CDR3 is TGTGCCAGCAGTCACCAGACAGGGACGCCCAACACCGGGGAGCTGTTTTTT.

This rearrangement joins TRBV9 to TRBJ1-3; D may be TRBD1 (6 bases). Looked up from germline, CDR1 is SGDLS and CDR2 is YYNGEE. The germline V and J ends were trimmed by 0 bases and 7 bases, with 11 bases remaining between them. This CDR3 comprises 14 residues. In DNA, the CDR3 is TGTGCCAGCAGCGTAGAGGGGGGCAGGAACACCATATATTTT. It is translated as CASSVEGGRNTIYF. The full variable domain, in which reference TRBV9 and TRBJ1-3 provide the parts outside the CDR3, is DSGVTQTPKHLITATGQRVTLRCSPRSGDLSVYWYQQSLDQGLQFLIQYYNGEERAKGNILERFSAQQFPDLHSELNLSSLELGDSALYFCASSVEGGRNTIYFGEGSWLTVV.

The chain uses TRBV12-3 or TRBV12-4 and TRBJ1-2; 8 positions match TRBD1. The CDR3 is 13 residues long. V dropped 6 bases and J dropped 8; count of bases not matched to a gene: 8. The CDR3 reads CASRISPGGGYTF. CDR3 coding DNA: TGTGCCAGCAGAATTTCCCCAGGGGGCGGCTACACCTTC.

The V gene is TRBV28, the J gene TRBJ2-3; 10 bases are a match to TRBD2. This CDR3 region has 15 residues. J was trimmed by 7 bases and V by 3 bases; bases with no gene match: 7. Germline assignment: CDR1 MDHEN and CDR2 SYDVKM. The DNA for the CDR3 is TGTGCCAGCAGTTTGCGAGCGGGAGGGCCGAATACGCAGTATTTT. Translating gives CASSLRAGGPNTQYF.

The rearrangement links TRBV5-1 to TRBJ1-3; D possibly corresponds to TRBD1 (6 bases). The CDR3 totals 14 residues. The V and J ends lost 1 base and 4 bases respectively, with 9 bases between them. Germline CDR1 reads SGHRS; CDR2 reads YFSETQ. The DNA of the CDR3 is TGCGCCAGCAGCTTGCCAGGGACAGGAAACACCATATATTTT. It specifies CASSLPGTGNTIYF.

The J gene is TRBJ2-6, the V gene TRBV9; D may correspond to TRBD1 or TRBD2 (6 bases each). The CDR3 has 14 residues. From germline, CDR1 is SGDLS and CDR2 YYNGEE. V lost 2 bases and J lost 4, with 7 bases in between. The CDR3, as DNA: TGTGCCAGCAGCGTCGGGGGCGGGGCCAACGTCCTGACTTTC. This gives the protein CASSVGGGANVLTF.

CDR3 residues: CASSGARMNTEAFF. CDR3 DNA sequence: TGTGCCAGCAGTGGGGCAAGAATGAACACTGAAGCTTTCTTT. This chain joins TRBV2 and TRBJ1-1; D ambiguous. The V gene's germline CDR1 is SNHLY and CDR2 FYNNEI. V was cut by 4 bases and J by 0 bases, with 9 bases left in between. The CDR3 covers 14 residues.

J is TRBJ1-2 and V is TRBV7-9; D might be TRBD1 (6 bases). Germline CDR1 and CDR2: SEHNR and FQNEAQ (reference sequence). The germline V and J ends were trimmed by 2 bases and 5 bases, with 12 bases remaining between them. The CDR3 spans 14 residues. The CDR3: CASSLRPTGYGYTF. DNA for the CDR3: TGTGCCAGCAGCTTAAGGCCCACAGGGTATGGCTACACCTTC. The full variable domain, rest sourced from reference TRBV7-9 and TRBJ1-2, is DTGVSQNPRHKITKRGQNVTFRCDPISEHNRLYWYRQTLGQGPEFLTYFQNEAQLEKSRLLSDRFSAERPKGSFSTLEIQRTEQGDSAMYLCASSLRPTGYGYTFGSGTRLTVV.

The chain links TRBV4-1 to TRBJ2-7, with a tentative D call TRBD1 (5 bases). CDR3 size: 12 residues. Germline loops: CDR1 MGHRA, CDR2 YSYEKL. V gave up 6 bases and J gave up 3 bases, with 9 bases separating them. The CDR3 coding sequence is TGCGCCAGCAGGGGGCTCCACTACGAGCAGTACTTC. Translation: CASRGLHYEQYF.

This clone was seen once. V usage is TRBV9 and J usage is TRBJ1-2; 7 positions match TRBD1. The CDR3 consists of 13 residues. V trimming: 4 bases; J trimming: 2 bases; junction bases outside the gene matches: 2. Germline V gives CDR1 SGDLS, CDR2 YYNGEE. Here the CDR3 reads CASSRDRNYGYTF. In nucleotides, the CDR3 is TGTGCCAGCAGCCGGGACAGAAACTATGGCTACACCTTC.

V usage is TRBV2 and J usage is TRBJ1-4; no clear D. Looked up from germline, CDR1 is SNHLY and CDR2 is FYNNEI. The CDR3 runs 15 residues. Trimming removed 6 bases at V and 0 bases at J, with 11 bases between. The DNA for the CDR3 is TGTGCCAGCAGCCGACGCCCCACAACTAATGAAAAACTGTTTTTT. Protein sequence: CASSRRPTTNEKLFF. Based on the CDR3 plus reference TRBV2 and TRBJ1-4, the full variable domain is EPEVTQTPSHQVTQMGQEVILRCVPISNHLYFYWYRQILGQKVEFLVSFYNNEISEKSEIFDDQFSVERPDGSNFTLKIRSTKLEDSAMYFCASSRRPTTNEKLFFGSGTQLSVL.

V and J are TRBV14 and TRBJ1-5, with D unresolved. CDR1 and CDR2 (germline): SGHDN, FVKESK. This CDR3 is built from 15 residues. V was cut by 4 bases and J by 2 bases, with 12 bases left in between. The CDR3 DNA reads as TGTGCCAGCAGCCCCAGCCCCGTGGGCAATCAGCCCCAGCATTTT. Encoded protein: CASSPSPVGNQPQHF.